This TCR beta chain stems from a study of T cell responses to AZD1222 COVID-19 vaccine. Repertoires were generated with immunoSEQ multiplex PCR, while TCRdb's copy carries only in-frame clones and drops some. The data contain roughly 150,000 clones, more than 85% of them singletons. Losses at the gene ends were 7 bases for V and 4 bases for J; bases not matched to a gene: 8. Germline V gives CDR1 WSHSY, CDR2 SAAADI. This CDR3 is 14 amino acids long. The sample in question was peripheral blood, obtained 28 days after the second AZD1222 dose. This chain links TRBV10-2 with TRBJ1-2, with 8 bases identical to TRBD1. The origin of this receptor is an adult who received the AZD1222 COVID-19 vaccine. The CDR3 DNA is TGCGCCAGCACCTTGGGACAGGATACCTATGGCTACACCTTC. This codes for CASTLGQDTYGYTF.